The rows below give T cell receptor beta chains drawn from one sample of a study of T cells after yellow fever vaccination. In TCRdb, the 5' RACE reads were re-called with MiXCR into one record per CDR3 protein. This sample has tens of thousands of distinct CDR3 sequences; 3.4% occur once, and the top ten carry 0.98%. Sequencing was performed on PBMCs, either bulk or a sorted T-cell subset (CD4+, CD8+, memory, or dextramer-sorted; not recorded which), taken about 49 days after the first yellow fever vaccination. The source is a man aged 18 to 30 who received the YFV17D yellow fever vaccine. CDR3s include the opening cysteine and the closing phenylalanine or tryptophan. The order of the fields is V gene, CDR3 length, D gene, J gene, clone size, CDR3 protein, CDR3 DNA. A D gene is named only where the DNA matches it firmly. Expanded clones get a size class; other rows say once, few or many, or leave the size out.

TRBV10-3,13,.,TRBJ1-4,many,CAISEGSDEKLFF,TGTGCCATCAGTGAAGGGAGCGATGAAAAACTGTTTTTT
TRBV11-2,14,.,TRBJ2-3,many,CASSLADPHDTQYF,TGTGCCAGCAGCTTAGCGGATCCACACGATACGCAGTATTTT
TRBV2,13,.,TRBJ1-1,many,CASIFTQGGEAFF,TGTGCCAGCATTTTTACGCAAGGGGGAGAAGCTTTCTTT
TRBV5-1,16,.,TRBJ1-1,many,CASSFRVGSMNTEAFF,TGCGCCAGCAGCTTCAGGGTCGGCTCTATGAACACTGAAGCTTTCTTT
TRBV5-1,16,.,TRBJ2-3,many,CASSLLWAGSTDTQYF,TGCGCCAGCAGCCTCCTATGGGCGGGGAGCACAGATACGCAGTATTTT
TRBV29-1,14,TRBD1,TRBJ2-7,many,CSVTGTGYSYEQYF,TGCAGCGTTACCGGGACAGGCTACTCCTACGAGCAGTACTTC
TRBV5-1,17,TRBD2,TRBJ2-1,many,CASSLVSGGVSYNEQFF,TGCGCCAGCAGCTTGGTTAGCGGGGGGGTTTCCTACAATGAGCAGTTCTTC
TRBV4-3,14,.,TRBJ2-1,many,CASSQEIAAHEQFF,TGCGCCAGCAGTCAAGAGATAGCGGCCCATGAGCAGTTCTTC
TRBV19,14,.,TRBJ1-1,few,CASSMGDSRTEAFF,TGTGCCAGTAGTATGGGGGATAGTAGGACTGAAGCTTTCTTT
TRBV5-4,15,TRBD1,TRBJ1-6,many,CASSSREQGNSPLHF,TGTGCCAGCAGCTCCAGAGAACAGGGGAACTCACCCCTCCACTTT
TRBV6-1,14,TRBD1,TRBJ1-1,.,CASSLRGQNTEAFF,TGTGCCAGCAGTCTCAGGGGGCAGAACACTGAAGCTTTCTTT
TRBV5-1,18,TRBD2,TRBJ2-1,many,CASSLGLAGVRSYNEQFF,TGCGCCAGCAGCCTGGGGCTAGCGGGGGTAAGATCCTACAATGAGCAGTTCTTC
TRBV12-3/TRBV12-4,14,.,TRBJ2-5,many,CASSLNWIQETQYF,TGTGCCAGCAGTTTAAACTGGATACAAGAGACCCAGTACTTC
TRBV7-9,13,.,TRBJ2-2,many,CASSTFDAGELFF,TGTGCCAGCAGCACCTTTGACGCCGGGGAGCTGTTTTTT
TRBV7-2,16,.,TRBJ1-6,many,CASSSNRPGLNSPLHF,TGTGCCAGCAGCTCCAACAGGCCAGGGTTGAATTCACCCCTCCACTTT
TRBV30,15,.,TRBJ2-2,many,CAWNGGRAMTGELFF,TGTGCCTGGAACGGGGGCAGGGCGATGACCGGGGAGCTGTTTTTT
TRBV29-1,12,.,TRBJ2-3,many,CSGGQSTDTQYF,TGCAGCGGAGGACAGAGCACAGATACGCAGTATTTT
TRBV7-8,15,TRBD1,TRBJ1-1,many,CASSPFGTGGTEAFF,TGTGCCAGCAGCCCTTTCGGGACAGGGGGAACTGAAGCTTTCTTT
TRBV27,15,.,TRBJ1-4,many,CASSLMAATNEKLFF,TGTGCCAGCAGTTTGATGGCTGCAACTAATGAAAAACTGTTTTTT
TRBV12-3/TRBV12-4,14,.,TRBJ2-3,many,CASSLGGVGDTQYF,TGTGCCAGCAGTTTGGGCGGGGTAGGGGATACGCAGTATTTT
TRBV5-1,17,.,TRBJ2-3,many,CASSLEPGRAGTDTQYF,TGCGCCAGCAGCTTGGAACCGGGCAGGGCCGGCACAGATACGCAGTATTTT
TRBV7-7,12,.,TRBJ2-1,many,CASSASGREQFF,TGTGCTAGCAGCGCGAGCGGGCGTGAGCAGTTCTTC